This T cell receptor beta chain was retrieved from a study of blood T cell repertoires in COVID-19. Study-wide background: Sample material is recorded as cDNA or gDNA derived from T cells, B-cell-depleted T cells, or PBMCs.

The CDR3 runs to 14 residues. The J segment lost 2 bases and the V segment lost 3 bases, leaving 4 bases of the junction unmatched. CDR1 SGDLS and CDR2 YYNGEE come from the germline V gene. Clones were read by immunoSEQ multiplex PCR, and TCRdb kept only the in-frame ones, dropping some. This sample carries about 250,000 clones, approximately 83% of them seen once, and the ten largest clones take around 4.4%. This receptor was taken from a man over 45 with active or convalescent COVID-19. This chain joins TRBV9 and TRBJ2-5, with 7 bases lining up with TRBD2. Material for sequencing was peripheral blood. CDR3 loop: CASSGGTTQETQYF. DNA for the CDR3: TGTGCCAGCAGCGGAGGGACTACTCAAGAGACCCAGTACTTC. The full variable domain, with the rest looked up from reference TRBV9 and TRBJ2-5, is DSGVTQTPKHLITATGQRVTLRCSPRSGDLSVYWYQQSLDQGLQFLIQYYNGEERAKGNILERFSAQQFPDLHSELNLSSLELGDSALYFCASSGGTTQETQYFGPGTRLLVL.